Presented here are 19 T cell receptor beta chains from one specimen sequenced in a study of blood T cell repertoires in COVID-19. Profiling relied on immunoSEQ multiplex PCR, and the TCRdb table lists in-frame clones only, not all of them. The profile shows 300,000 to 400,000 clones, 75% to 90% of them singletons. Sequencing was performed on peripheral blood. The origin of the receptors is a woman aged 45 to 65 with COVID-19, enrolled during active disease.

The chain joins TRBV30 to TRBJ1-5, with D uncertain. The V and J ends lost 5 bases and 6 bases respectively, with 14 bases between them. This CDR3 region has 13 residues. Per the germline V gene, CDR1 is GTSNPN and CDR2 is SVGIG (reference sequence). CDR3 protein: CAWARSGFQPQHF. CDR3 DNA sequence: TGTGCCTGGGCCCGTAGCGGGTTTCAGCCCCAGCATTTT.

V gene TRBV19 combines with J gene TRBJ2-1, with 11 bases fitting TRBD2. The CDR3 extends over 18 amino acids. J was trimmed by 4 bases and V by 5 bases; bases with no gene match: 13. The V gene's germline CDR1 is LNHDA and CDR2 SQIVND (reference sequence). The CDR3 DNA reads TGTGCCAGTAGTCCCCGGGGTAGCGGGAGGGCCGAGTACAATGAGCAGTTCTTC. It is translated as CASSPRGSGRAEYNEQFF. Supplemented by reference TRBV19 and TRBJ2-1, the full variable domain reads DGGITQSPKYLFRKEGQNVTLSCEQNLNHDAMYWYRQDPGQGLRLIYYSQIVNDFQKGDIAEGYSVSREKKESFPLTVTSAQKNPTAFYLCASSPRGSGRAEYNEQFFGPGTRLTVL.

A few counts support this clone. Here the CDR3 DNA reads TGCGCCAGCAGCCAAAAACCTGGCCCGAACCTAGGGAACACCGGGGAGCTGTTTTTT. Residues: CASSQKPGPNLGNTGELFF. The rearrangement links TRBV4-1 to TRBJ2-2; no firm D call. V was pared by 2 bases and J by 1 base, with 20 bases between. CDR3 length: 19 amino acids. Per the germline V gene, CDR1 is MGHRA and CDR2 is YSYEKL.

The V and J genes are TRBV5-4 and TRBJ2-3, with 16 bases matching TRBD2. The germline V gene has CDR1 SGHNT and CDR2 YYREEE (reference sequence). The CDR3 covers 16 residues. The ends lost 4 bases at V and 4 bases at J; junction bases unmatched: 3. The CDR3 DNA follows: TGTGCCAGCAGCAGGGGACTAGCGGGAGGGTCAGATACGCAGTATTTT. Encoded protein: CASSRGLAGGSDTQYF.

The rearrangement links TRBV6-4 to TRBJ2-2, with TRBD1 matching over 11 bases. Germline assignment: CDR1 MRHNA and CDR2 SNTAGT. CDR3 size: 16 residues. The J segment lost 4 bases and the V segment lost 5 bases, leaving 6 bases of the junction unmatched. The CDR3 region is CASSPGTGGSTGELFF. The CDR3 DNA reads TGTGCCAGCAGTCCAGGGACAGGGGGTTCCACCGGGGAGCTGTTTTTT.

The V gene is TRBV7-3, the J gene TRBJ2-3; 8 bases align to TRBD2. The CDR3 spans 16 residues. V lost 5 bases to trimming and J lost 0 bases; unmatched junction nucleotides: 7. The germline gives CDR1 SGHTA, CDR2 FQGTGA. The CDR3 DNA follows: TGTGCCAGCAGCCTACGGGCTAGCGGGAGCACAGATACGCAGTATTTT. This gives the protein CASSLRASGSTDTQYF.

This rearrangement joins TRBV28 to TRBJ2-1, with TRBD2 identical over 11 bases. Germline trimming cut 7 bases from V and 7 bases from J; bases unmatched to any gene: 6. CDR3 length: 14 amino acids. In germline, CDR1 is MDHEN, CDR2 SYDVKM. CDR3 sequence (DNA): TGTGCCAGCACCGTGCCTAGCGGGAGGAATGAGCAGTTCTTC. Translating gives CASTVPSGRNEQFF.

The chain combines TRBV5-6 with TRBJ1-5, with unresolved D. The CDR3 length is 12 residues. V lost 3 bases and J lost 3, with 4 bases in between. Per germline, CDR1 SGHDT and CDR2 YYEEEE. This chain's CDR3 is CASSSLNQPQHF. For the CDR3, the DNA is TGTGCCAGCAGCTCTCTCAATCAGCCCCAGCATTTT.

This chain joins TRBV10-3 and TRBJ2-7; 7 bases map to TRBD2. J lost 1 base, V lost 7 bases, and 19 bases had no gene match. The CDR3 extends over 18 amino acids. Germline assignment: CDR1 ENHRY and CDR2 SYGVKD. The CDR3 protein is CAITPGRAGNPKSYEQYF. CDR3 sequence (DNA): TGTGCCATCACCCCAGGGCGAGCGGGAAACCCAAAGTCCTACGAGCAGTACTTC.

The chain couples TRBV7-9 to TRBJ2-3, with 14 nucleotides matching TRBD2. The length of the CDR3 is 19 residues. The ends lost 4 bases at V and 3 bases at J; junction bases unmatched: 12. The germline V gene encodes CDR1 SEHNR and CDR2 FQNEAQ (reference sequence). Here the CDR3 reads CASSSPTRGTSGRTDTQYF. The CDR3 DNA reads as TGTGCCAGCAGCTCGCCAACTCGAGGGACTAGCGGGAGAACAGATACGCAGTATTTT.

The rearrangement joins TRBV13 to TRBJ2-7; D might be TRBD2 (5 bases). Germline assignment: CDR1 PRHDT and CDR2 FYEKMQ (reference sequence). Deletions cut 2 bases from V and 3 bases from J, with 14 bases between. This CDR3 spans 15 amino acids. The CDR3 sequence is CASSLQSGGYYEQYF. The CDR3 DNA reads TGTGCCAGCAGCTTACAAAGCGGAGGCTACTACGAGCAGTACTTC.

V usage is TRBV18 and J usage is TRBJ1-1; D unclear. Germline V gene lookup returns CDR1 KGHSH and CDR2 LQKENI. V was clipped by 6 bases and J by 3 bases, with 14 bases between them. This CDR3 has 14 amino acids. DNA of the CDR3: TGTGCCAGCTCCCCTAGTCCTGGTGACACTGAAGCTTTCTTT. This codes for CASSPSPGDTEAFF.

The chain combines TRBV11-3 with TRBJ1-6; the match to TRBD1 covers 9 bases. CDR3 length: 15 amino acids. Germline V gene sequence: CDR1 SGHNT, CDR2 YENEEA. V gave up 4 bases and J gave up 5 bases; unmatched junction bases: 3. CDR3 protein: CASSSRDRDNSPLHF. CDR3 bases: TGTGCCAGCAGCTCCCGGGACAGGGATAATTCACCCCTCCACTTT.

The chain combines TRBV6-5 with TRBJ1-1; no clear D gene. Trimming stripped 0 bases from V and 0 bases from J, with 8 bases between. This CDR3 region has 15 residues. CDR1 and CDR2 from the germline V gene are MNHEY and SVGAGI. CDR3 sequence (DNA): TGTGCCAGCAGTTACTCGGAACGGGTGAACACTGAAGCTTTCTTT. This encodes CASSYSERVNTEAFF.

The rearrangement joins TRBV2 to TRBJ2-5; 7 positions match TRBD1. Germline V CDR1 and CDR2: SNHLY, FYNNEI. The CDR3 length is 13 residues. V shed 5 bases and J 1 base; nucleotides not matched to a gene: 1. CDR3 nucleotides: TGTGCCAGCAGTCGGGACAGCCAAGAGACCCAGTACTTC. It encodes CASSRDSQETQYF.

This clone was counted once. The DNA of the CDR3 is TGTGCCAGCAGCGTAGGCCTAGCGGGAGAGTCCTACAATGAGCAGTTCTTC. This encodes CASSVGLAGESYNEQFF. The chain carries TRBV9 and TRBJ2-1; 10 bases map to TRBD2. The V gene's germline CDR1 is SGDLS and CDR2 YYNGEE. V lost 0 bases, J lost 1 base, and 4 bases stayed unmatched. The CDR3 spans 17 residues.

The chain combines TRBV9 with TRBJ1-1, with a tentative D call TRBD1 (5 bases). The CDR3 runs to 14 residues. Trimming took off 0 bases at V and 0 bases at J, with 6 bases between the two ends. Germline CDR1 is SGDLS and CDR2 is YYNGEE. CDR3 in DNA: TGTGCCAGCAGCGTAGAGGGGATGAACACTGAAGCTTTCTTT. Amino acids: CASSVEGMNTEAFF.

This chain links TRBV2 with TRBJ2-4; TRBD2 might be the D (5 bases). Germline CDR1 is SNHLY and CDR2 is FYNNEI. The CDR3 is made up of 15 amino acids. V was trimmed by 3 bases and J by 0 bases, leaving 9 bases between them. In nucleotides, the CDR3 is TGTGCCAGCAGTGAGGCGGGTTTAGCCAAAAACATTCAGTACTTC. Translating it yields CASSEAGLAKNIQYF.

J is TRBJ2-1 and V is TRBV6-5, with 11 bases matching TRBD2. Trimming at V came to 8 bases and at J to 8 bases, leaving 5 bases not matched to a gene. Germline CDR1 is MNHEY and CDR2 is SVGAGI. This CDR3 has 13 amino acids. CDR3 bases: TGTGCCAGCGGCCTAGCGGGAGGCGATGAGCAGTTCTTC. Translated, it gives CASGLAGGDEQFF.